These 14 T cell receptor beta chains came from one sample sequenced in a study of cytomegalovirus exposure and HLA in healthy donors. Primers: 60 Vbeta forward and 13 Jbeta reverse. Sequencing was performed with immunoSEQ multiplex PCR; in TCRdb, only in-frame clones are kept and a portion is missing. The table records 100,000 to 150,000 clones, 70% to 75% of them present only once. Material: PBMCs. Source of these receptors: a male donor in good health and CMV-seronegative.

The chain recombines TRBV6-6 with TRBJ1-1; perhaps TRBD1 as D (6 bases). The CDR3 runs 16 residues. Trimming removed 6 bases from V and 1 base from J, with 18 bases in between. Germline CDR1 MNHNY, CDR2 SVGAGI (reference sequence). The CDR3 here is CASRGASKGSNTEAFF. In DNA, the CDR3 is TGTGCCAGCAGGGGGGCTTCGAAGGGGTCGAACACTGAAGCTTTCTTT.

Details on this clone: The same CDR3 is also encoded by other DNA sequences in this sample. The gene calls are TRBV19 and TRBJ1-2; 11 nucleotides align to TRBD1. Germline lookup yields CDR1 LNHDA and CDR2 SQIVND (reference sequence). V was clipped by 7 bases and J by 2 bases; unmatched bases: 3. This CDR3 is 14 amino acids long. The CDR3 is CASKRDRGNYGYTF. Here the CDR3 DNA reads TGTGCCAGTAAGAGGGACAGGGGGAACTATGGCTACACCTTC.

The chain has TRBV5-1 and TRBJ2-1, with 8 nucleotides matching TRBD2. The CDR3 is 14 amino acids. Germline trimming cut 5 bases from V and 1 base from J; bases unmatched to any gene: 2. CDR1 is SGHRS and CDR2 is YFSETQ in the germline V gene. This CDR3 is CASRLAESYNEQFF. CDR3 in DNA: TGCGCCAGCAGACTAGCGGAATCCTACAATGAGCAGTTCTTC.

This clone was counted only a few times. The gene calls are TRBV30 and TRBJ1-2; D is unclear. CDR1 is GTSNPN and CDR2 is SVGIG in the germline V gene (reference sequence). The ends were cut back, 0 bases at V and 3 bases at J, with 14 bases in the middle. The CDR3 is 15 amino acids. CDR3 coding DNA: TGTGCCTGGAGTGTAATCGGAGCTATTTACTATGGCTACACCTTC. It specifies CAWSVIGAIYYGYTF.

This clone was counted a single time. Other nucleotide sequences in the sample specify the same CDR3. This chain uses TRBV11-2 with TRBJ2-5; D call uncertain. The closer fit of TRBJ2-7 to the DNA end suggests the J call may be wrong. The CDR3 contains 14 residues. Looked up from germline, CDR1 is SGHAT and CDR2 is FQNNGV. The CDR3 DNA reads TGTGCCAGCAGCTTAGGGTTTAGTTCCTACGAGCAGTACTTC. Residues: CASSLGFSSYEQYF.

V is TRBV5-4 and J is TRBJ2-7, with 13 bases matching TRBD2. The germline V gene has CDR1 SGHNT and CDR2 YYREEE (reference sequence). CDR3 length: 15 amino acids. Losses at the gene ends were 3 bases for V and 4 bases for J; bases not matched to a gene: 4. In DNA form, the CDR3 reads TGTGCCAGCAGCTCTGGACTAGCGGGGGTTTACGAGCAGTACTTC. Translation gives CASSSGLAGVYEQYF.

This chain uses TRBV6-5 with TRBJ2-1; D not resolved. The CDR3 spans 15 residues. Germline V CDR1 and CDR2: MNHEY, SVGAGI. Between the trimmed V and J ends, which lost 3 bases and 7 bases, there was a span of 16 bases. This chain's CDR3 is CASSYAPVVTNEQFF. DNA of the CDR3: TGTGCCAGCAGTTATGCCCCGGTAGTAACTAATGAGCAGTTCTTC.

This clone was picked up one time. The CDR3 is CSVEARDRGKGWEYNEQFF. DNA of the CDR3: TGCAGCGTTGAGGCGCGGGACAGGGGTAAAGGATGGGAATACAATGAGCAGTTCTTC. The chain carries TRBV29-1 and TRBJ2-1, with 10 bases lining up with TRBD1. Unmatched junction bases numbered 18, after V lost 3 bases and J lost 4 bases. Germline CDR1 is SQVTM and CDR2 is ANQGSEA. The CDR3 runs 19 residues.

This clone appeared once. This chain links TRBV19 with TRBJ2-5; TRBD2 matches 11 bases. The CDR3 length is 15 residues. Germline CDR1 reads LNHDA; CDR2 reads SQIVND (reference sequence). The ends lost 8 bases at V and 5 bases at J; junction bases unmatched: 10. The CDR3 spells CASRSVAGGSETQYF. The CDR3 nucleotides are TGTGCCAGTCGATCGGTAGCGGGGGGGTCGGAGACCCAGTACTTC.

The chain links TRBV4-1 to TRBJ1-5; no firm D call. Germline V gene data show CDR1 as MGHRA and CDR2 as YSYEKL. Deletions cut 0 bases from V and 4 bases from J, with 13 bases between. This CDR3 comprises 16 residues. DNA of the CDR3: TGCGCCAGCAGCCAAGAGGTAACAACCCGAAATCAGCCCCAGCATTTT. It specifies CASSQEVTTRNQPQHF.

This sequence joins TRBV7-2 and TRBJ2-7; 10 bases agree with TRBD2. In germline, CDR1 is SGHTA, CDR2 FQGNSA. This CDR3 contains 14 residues. With 5 bases clipped from V and 2 bases from J, the junction kept 3 bases outside the gene matches. The CDR3 DNA reads as TGTGCCAGCAGCATTAGCGGGGGGACCTACGAGCAGTACTTC. It codes for CASSISGGTYEQYF.

The V gene is TRBV7-8, the J gene TRBJ2-1; D is perhaps TRBD2 (6 bases). This CDR3 comprises 18 residues. Germline values: CDR1 SGHVS, CDR2 FQNEAQ. Trimming cost V 2 bases and J 5 bases, with 22 bases left between them. In DNA form, the CDR3 reads TGTGCCAGCAGCTTATTCGGGGGAGGACGGATTTTGGACAATGAGCAGTTCTTC. Translation gives CASSLFGGGRILDNEQFF. Filled out from reference TRBV7-8 and TRBJ2-1, the complete variable domain reads GAGVSQSPRYKVAKRGQDVALRCDPISGHVSLFWYQQALGQGPEFLTYFQNEAQLDKSGLPSDRFFAERPEGSVSTLKIQRTQQEDSAVYLCASSLFGGGRILDNEQFFGPGTRLTVL.

The rearrangement uses TRBV4-2 and TRBJ2-3, with unresolved D. V lost 1 base and J 3 bases, leaving 11 bases between the germline ends. This CDR3 is 15 amino acids long. In germline, CDR1 is LGHNA, CDR2 YNFKEQ. The CDR3 DNA reads TGTGCCAGCAGCCAAGTCCCTTACGGTACAGATACGCAGTATTTT. Translated: CASSQVPYGTDTQYF.

The chain uses TRBV4-3 and TRBJ2-7; 9 nucleotides agree with TRBD2. The CDR3 is 15 amino acids. Germline CDR1 and CDR2: LGHNA and YSLEER. Losses at the gene ends were 6 bases for V and 3 bases for J; bases not matched to a gene: 9. The CDR3 region is CASSRVAGALYEQYF. Written as DNA, the CDR3 is TGCGCCAGCAGTCGAGTAGCGGGAGCCCTCTACGAGCAGTACTTC.